Listed below are T cell receptor beta chains from one sample, sequenced in a study of shared clonotypes between healthy human individuals. Some clones are missing from TCRdb's copy, which holds only in-frame ones; the method was immunoSEQ multiplex PCR. The sample yields around 2.5 million clones, 93% seen once. Specimen: naive CD4+ T cells from PBMCs. Every receptor here comes from a man between 18 and 29 years old in good health. Some clones in this sample may be carry-over from other donors' samples. CDR3s include the opening cysteine and the closing phenylalanine or tryptophan. Fields, in order: V gene, J gene, CDR3 protein.

v_gene: TRBV7-9; j_gene: TRBJ2-1; CDR3aa: CASIHLAANEQFF
v_gene: TRBV19; j_gene: TRBJ1-4; CDR3aa: CASRTPGTREKLFF
v_gene: TRBV19; j_gene: TRBJ2-7; CDR3aa: CASSTDRGYEQYF
v_gene: TRBV28; j_gene: TRBJ1-5; CDR3aa: CASAGYSNQPQHF
v_gene: TRBV28; j_gene: TRBJ1-5; CDR3aa: CASSPPTGTYQPQHF
v_gene: TRBV7-3; j_gene: TRBJ1-1; CDR3aa: CARNTEAFF
v_gene: TRBV5-1; j_gene: TRBJ2-3; CDR3aa: CASSKEGATDTQYF
v_gene: TRBV4-3; j_gene: TRBJ2-3; CDR3aa: CASSQEALPQADTQYF
v_gene: TRBV4-1; j_gene: TRBJ2-1; CDR3aa: CASSQPGTRVDEQFF
v_gene: TRBV5-6; j_gene: TRBJ1-1; CDR3aa: CASSLDRYTEAFF
v_gene: TRBV2; j_gene: TRBJ2-5; CDR3aa: CASSAGAETQYF
v_gene: TRBV30; j_gene: TRBJ2-2; CDR3aa: CAWSPGQANTGELFF
v_gene: TRBV5-3; j_gene: TRBJ1-2; CDR3aa: CARRRTGLDGYTF
v_gene: TRBV10-3; j_gene: TRBJ1-2; CDR3aa: CAISESGVFGYTF
v_gene: TRBV28; j_gene: TRBJ2-1; CDR3aa: CASSSAVGRGSEQFF
v_gene: TRBV2; j_gene: TRBJ1-4; CDR3aa: CASSGGVEKLFF
v_gene: TRBV19; j_gene: TRBJ1-5; CDR3aa: CASSIVRGREANQPQHF
v_gene: TRBV6-6; j_gene: TRBJ1-2; CDR3aa: CASSYSSTADYGYTF
v_gene: TRBV5-5; j_gene: TRBJ2-7; CDR3aa: CASSLRGQPYEQYF
v_gene: TRBV5-6; j_gene: TRBJ2-7; CDR3aa: CASSRGAGVPYEQYF
v_gene: TRBV27; j_gene: TRBJ2-1; CDR3aa: CASSLIGTLYNEQFF
v_gene: TRBV5-4; j_gene: TRBJ2-7; CDR3aa: CASSLGLAGGNEQYF
v_gene: TRBV7-3; j_gene: TRBJ1-1; CDR3aa: CASSAGQGYGTEAFF
v_gene: TRBV2; j_gene: TRBJ2-1; CDR3aa: CASRGTPNEQFF
v_gene: TRBV5-1; j_gene: TRBJ2-1; CDR3aa: CASSLGSTSISHNEQFF
v_gene: TRBV5-1; j_gene: TRBJ2-5; CDR3aa: CASSPGLAGAETQYF
v_gene: TRBV4-3; j_gene: TRBJ2-7; CDR3aa: CASSQGTGSSYEQYF
v_gene: TRBV7-2; j_gene: TRBJ1-1; CDR3aa: CASSPRNTREAFF
v_gene: TRBV11-3; j_gene: TRBJ2-1; CDR3aa: CASSLAGTRATYNEQFF
v_gene: TRBV18; j_gene: TRBJ2-7; CDR3aa: CASSPKREGLDEQYF
v_gene: TRBV18; j_gene: TRBJ2-3; CDR3aa: CASSPLAGGPGDTQYF
v_gene: TRBV6-6; j_gene: TRBJ2-2; CDR3aa: CASSPAGTNTGELFF
v_gene: TRBV18; j_gene: TRBJ1-5; CDR3aa: CASSQGVDQPQHF